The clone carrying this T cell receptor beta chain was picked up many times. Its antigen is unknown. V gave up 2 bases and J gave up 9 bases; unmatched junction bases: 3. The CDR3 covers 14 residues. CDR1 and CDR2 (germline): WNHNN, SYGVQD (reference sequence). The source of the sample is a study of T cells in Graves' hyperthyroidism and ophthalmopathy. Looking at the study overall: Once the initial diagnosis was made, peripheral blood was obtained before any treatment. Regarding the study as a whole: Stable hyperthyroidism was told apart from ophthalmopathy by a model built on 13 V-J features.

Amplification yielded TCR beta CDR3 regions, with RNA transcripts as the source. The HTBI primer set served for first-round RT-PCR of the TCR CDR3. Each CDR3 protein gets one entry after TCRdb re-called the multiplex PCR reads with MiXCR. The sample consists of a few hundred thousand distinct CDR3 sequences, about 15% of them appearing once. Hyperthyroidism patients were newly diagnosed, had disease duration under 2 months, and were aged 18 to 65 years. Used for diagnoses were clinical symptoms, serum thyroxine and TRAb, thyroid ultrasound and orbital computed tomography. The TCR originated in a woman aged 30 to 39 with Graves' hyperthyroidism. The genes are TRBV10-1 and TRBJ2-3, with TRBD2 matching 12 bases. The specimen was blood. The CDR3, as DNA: TGCGCCAGCAGTGAGGCTAGCGGGAGGGAAACGCAGTATTTT. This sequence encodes CASSEASGRETQYF.